This T cell receptor (beta chain) was found in a study of patients and donors after allogeneic stem cell transplantation. TCRdb analysed the RT-PCR reads with MiXCR anew, one entry per CDR3 protein. The sample lists 2,000 to 3,000 distinct CDR3 sequences; 3.5% to 5% were seen once. The CDR3 length is 16 residues. V was clipped by 0 bases and J by 8 bases; unmatched bases: 8. The germline V gene encodes CDR1 SGDLS and CDR2 YYNGEE. By share, this clonotype counts as large (0.1 to 1%). The chain carries TRBV9 and TRBJ2-4, with TRBD2 matching over 10 bases. The source of this sequence is a human donor who was either an allogeneic HSCT recipient or a stem cell or donor lymphocyte infusion donor (not recorded which). It is not recorded whose cells these are; they may come from a transplant donor. The sample consisted of blood, either unsorted or a sorted T cell fraction (not recorded which). CDR3 sequence (DNA): TGTGCCAGCAGCGTAGGGCTAGCGGGAGTGTCGGACATTCAGTACTTC. This encodes CASSVGLAGVSDIQYF.